This TCR beta chain was sequenced in a study of memory CD4+ T cells and cytomegalovirus serostatus. General study points: Each of 65 to 70 CMV-associated TCRbeta sequences occurred in one to five individuals. CMV serostatus prediction reached median AUC about 0.95, or 0.9 with US-trained model.

The sort gate was single viable CD3+CD4+CD8-CD45RO+ cells for memory CD4+ T cells. After thawing, CD4+ T cells were positively selected. As for this clone: The target antigen is unknown.

Original methodology: After removing out-of-frame reads, around 2 million distinct TCRbeta sequences remained. Clones were read by immunoSEQ multiplex PCR, and TCRdb kept only the in-frame ones, dropping some. That table furnishes V, J and clone size, whereas the DNA furnished D and trimming. The repertoire holds approximately 46,000 clones, with roughly 74% as singletons. This receptor was taken from an adult in good health and CMV-seropositive. Sample: memory CD4+ T cells from blood.

CDR3 sequence: CASSQGATGWNTEAFF. DNA of the CDR3: TGTGCCAGTAGTCAGGGGGCAACCGGGTGGAACACTGAAGCTTTCTTT. The V and J genes are TRBV19 and TRBJ1-1; 8 positions match TRBD1. The V and J ends lost 5 bases and 1 base, in that order; junction bases with no gene match: 9. The CDR3 totals 16 residues. The germline V gene encodes CDR1 LNHDA and CDR2 SQIVND (reference sequence).